These T cell receptor beta chains were read from a single sample in a study of blood T cell repertoires in COVID-19. Profiled with immunoSEQ multiplex PCR; TCRdb holds only in-frame clones, not every one. In the table there are around 50,000 clones, about 84% of which are singletons. The sequenced sample was peripheral blood. These receptors were taken from an elderly woman with acute or convalescent COVID-19. CDR3s include the opening cysteine and the closing phenylalanine or tryptophan. Fields, in order: J gene, V gene, clone size, D gene, CDR3 DNA, CDR3 protein. D genes are given only for firm matches. Where a row states a size, it is once, few, many or the class of an expanded clone; other rows omit it.

j_call: TRBJ1-3
v_call: TRBV30
clone_size: -
d_call: -
cdr3_nt: TGTGCCTGGAGTGAAGTACCGGGGGGAAACACCATATATTTT
cdr3_aa: CAWSEVPGGNTIYF

j_call: TRBJ2-1
v_call: TRBV10-2
clone_size: -
d_call: -
cdr3_nt: TGCGCCAGCAGTGGGACAGATAGTAAGCAGTTCTTC
cdr3_aa: CASSGTDSKQFF

j_call: TRBJ1-2
v_call: TRBV6-5
clone_size: -
d_call: -
cdr3_nt: TGTGCCAGCAGTTACAATCGAGACTATGGCTACACCTTC
cdr3_aa: CASSYNRDYGYTF

j_call: TRBJ1-1
v_call: TRBV10-1
clone_size: -
d_call: TRBD1
cdr3_nt: TGCGCCAGCAGTGAGGGGACAGCCGAAGAGGCTTTCTTT
cdr3_aa: CASSEGTAEEAFF

j_call: TRBJ1-5
v_call: TRBV7-2
clone_size: -
d_call: -
cdr3_nt: TGTGCCAGCAGCTTAAGGGAAGCAGGGAGGAATCAGCCCCAGCATTTT
cdr3_aa: CASSLREAGRNQPQHF

j_call: TRBJ1-3
v_call: TRBV6-1
clone_size: -
d_call: -
cdr3_nt: TGTGCCAGCAGTGAGGCAGTTCCCGGAAACACCATATATTTT
cdr3_aa: CASSEAVPGNTIYF

j_call: TRBJ2-3
v_call: TRBV18
clone_size: -
d_call: -
cdr3_nt: TGTGCCAGCTCACTATTCACAGATACGCAGTATTTT
cdr3_aa: CASSLFTDTQYF

j_call: TRBJ2-3
v_call: TRBV5-1
clone_size: -
d_call: -
cdr3_nt: TGCGCCAGCAGCTCCGGTCGGGGTGATACGCAGTATTTT
cdr3_aa: CASSSGRGDTQYF

j_call: TRBJ2-5
v_call: TRBV2
clone_size: -
d_call: -
cdr3_nt: TGTGCCAGCAGTGAAGGGACTGATTGGGAGACCCAGTACTTC
cdr3_aa: CASSEGTDWETQYF

j_call: TRBJ2-3
v_call: TRBV10-3
clone_size: -
d_call: TRBD2
cdr3_nt: TGTGCCATCAGTGACAAAGGGACTAGCGGGAGAACAGATACGCAGTATTTT
cdr3_aa: CAISDKGTSGRTDTQYF

j_call: TRBJ1-5
v_call: TRBV7-9
clone_size: -
d_call: -
cdr3_nt: TGTGCCAGCAGCTTAGCGTCAGGCCACAATCAGCCCCAGCATTTT
cdr3_aa: CASSLASGHNQPQHF

j_call: TRBJ1-6
v_call: TRBV9
clone_size: -
d_call: -
cdr3_nt: TGTGCCAGCAGCGCAGGCGGGGGCGCGAGGAGCTCCTATAATTCACCCCTCCACTTT
cdr3_aa: CASSAGGGARSSYNSPLHF

j_call: TRBJ2-4
v_call: TRBV6-5
clone_size: -
d_call: -
cdr3_nt: TGTGCCAGCAGCCTCCGGGACTTTAAAAACATTCAGTACTTC
cdr3_aa: CASSLRDFKNIQYF

j_call: TRBJ2-1
v_call: TRBV11-1
clone_size: -
d_call: TRBD2
cdr3_nt: TGTGCCAGCAGCTTAGCGACTAGCATACTCAATGAGCAGTTCTTC
cdr3_aa: CASSLATSILNEQFF

j_call: TRBJ2-2
v_call: TRBV5-1
clone_size: few
d_call: -
cdr3_nt: TGCGCCAGCAGCTTGTTTCCGAGGGCGAACACCGGGGAGCTGTTTTTT
cdr3_aa: CASSLFPRANTGELFF

j_call: TRBJ1-2
v_call: TRBV19
clone_size: -
d_call: -
cdr3_nt: TGTGCCAGTAGTATCGGGTCAGAATACTATGGCTACACCTTC
cdr3_aa: CASSIGSEYYGYTF

j_call: TRBJ2-3
v_call: TRBV2
clone_size: -
d_call: -
cdr3_nt: TGTGCCAGCAGTCCGATCTTCACAGAAGGAGGGGATACGCAGTATTTT
cdr3_aa: CASSPIFTEGGDTQYF

j_call: TRBJ2-5
v_call: TRBV29-1
clone_size: -
d_call: TRBD2
cdr3_nt: TGCAGCGTTCCCCGGACTAGCGGGAATACACCCGGGGAGACCCAGTACTTC
cdr3_aa: CSVPRTSGNTPGETQYF

j_call: TRBJ1-1
v_call: TRBV5-1
clone_size: -
d_call: -
cdr3_nt: TGCGCCAGCAGCTTGTCCGGGGGGAACACTGAAGCTTTCTTT
cdr3_aa: CASSLSGGNTEAFF

j_call: TRBJ1-2
v_call: TRBV2
clone_size: -
d_call: TRBD1
cdr3_nt: TGTGCCAGCACCCAGGACAGGGGCAACTATGGCTACACCTTC
cdr3_aa: CASTQDRGNYGYTF

j_call: TRBJ2-1
v_call: TRBV7-9
clone_size: -
d_call: TRBD1
cdr3_nt: TGTGCCAGCAGCCTGGGACAGCCTCCTTACAATGAGCAGTTCTTC
cdr3_aa: CASSLGQPPYNEQFF

j_call: TRBJ2-2
v_call: TRBV4-2
clone_size: -
d_call: -
cdr3_nt: TGTGCCAGCAGCCAAGAAGGGAGGAACACCGGGGAGCTGTTTTTT
cdr3_aa: CASSQEGRNTGELFF

j_call: TRBJ2-2
v_call: TRBV3-1/TRBV3-2
clone_size: -
d_call: -
cdr3_nt: TGTGCCAGCAGCCAAGATCCCCCAAGGGACACGAACACCGGGGAGCTGTTTTTT
cdr3_aa: CASSQDPPRDTNTGELFF

j_call: TRBJ1-6
v_call: TRBV28
clone_size: -
d_call: TRBD1
cdr3_nt: TGTGCCAGCATTGCCGGGACAGGGAATTCACCCCTCCACTTT
cdr3_aa: CASIAGTGNSPLHF

j_call: TRBJ2-3
v_call: TRBV2
clone_size: -
d_call: TRBD2
cdr3_nt: TGTGCCAGCAGTAGAACTAGCGGCACAGATACGCAGTATTTT
cdr3_aa: CASSRTSGTDTQYF

j_call: TRBJ2-1
v_call: TRBV9
clone_size: -
d_call: -
cdr3_nt: TGTGCCAGCAGCGTAGACGCAGGACACTCCTACAATGAGCAGTTCTTC
cdr3_aa: CASSVDAGHSYNEQFF

j_call: TRBJ1-6
v_call: TRBV3-1/TRBV3-2
clone_size: few
d_call: -
cdr3_nt: TGTGCCAGCAGCTACGACAGAAATAATTCACCCCTCCACTTT
cdr3_aa: CASSYDRNNSPLHF

j_call: TRBJ1-5
v_call: TRBV19
clone_size: -
d_call: TRBD1
cdr3_nt: TGTGCCAGTAGTATTAGTGGGACAGGGAATCAGCCCCAGCATTTT
cdr3_aa: CASSISGTGNQPQHF

j_call: TRBJ1-1
v_call: TRBV9
clone_size: -
d_call: -
cdr3_nt: TGTGCCAGCAGCGTAGAGACAGATCTGAACACTGAAGCTTTCTTT
cdr3_aa: CASSVETDLNTEAFF

j_call: TRBJ1-1
v_call: TRBV19
clone_size: -
d_call: -
cdr3_nt: TGTGCCACCCTCGATAGTATGAACACTGAAGCTTTCTTT
cdr3_aa: CATLDSMNTEAFF

j_call: TRBJ2-3
v_call: TRBV19
clone_size: few
d_call: -
cdr3_nt: TGTGCCAGTAGTATGACCTACGGAGGGGTGATAACAGATACGCAGTATTTT
cdr3_aa: CASSMTYGGVITDTQYF

j_call: TRBJ1-1
v_call: TRBV20-1
clone_size: -
d_call: TRBD1
cdr3_nt: TGCAGTGCCGACAGGGAGGAAGCTTTCTTT
cdr3_aa: CSADREEAFF

j_call: TRBJ2-7
v_call: TRBV7-2
clone_size: -
d_call: -
cdr3_nt: TGTGCCAGCAGCCAGGTCTACGAGCAGTACTTC
cdr3_aa: CASSQVYEQYF

j_call: TRBJ1-2
v_call: TRBV11-3
clone_size: once
d_call: -
cdr3_nt: TGTGCCAGCAGCCCTCAAACAGACTATGGCTACACCTTC
cdr3_aa: CASSPQTDYGYTF

j_call: TRBJ2-2
v_call: TRBV19
clone_size: few
d_call: TRBD2
cdr3_nt: TGTGCCAGTAACCTAGGACTAGTAGGCACCGGGGAGCTGTTTTTT
cdr3_aa: CASNLGLVGTGELFF

j_call: TRBJ2-1
v_call: TRBV7-7
clone_size: once
d_call: -
cdr3_nt: TGTGCTAGCAGCTTATTTGGAGGCAATGAGCAGTTCTTC
cdr3_aa: CASSLFGGNEQFF

j_call: TRBJ2-2
v_call: TRBV18
clone_size: -
d_call: -
cdr3_nt: TGTGCCAGCTCACCACCTCCTCGGGAGCGGAACACCGGGGAGCTGTTTTTT
cdr3_aa: CASSPPPRERNTGELFF

j_call: TRBJ1-2
v_call: TRBV9
clone_size: -
d_call: TRBD1
cdr3_nt: TGTGCCAGCAGCGCCGGACAGGGCGCATATGGCTACACCTTC
cdr3_aa: CASSAGQGAYGYTF

j_call: TRBJ2-2
v_call: TRBV1
clone_size: -
d_call: -
cdr3_nt: TGCACCAGCAGCCAAGATGCGGCGGTTTCGGCCGGGGAGCTGTTTTTT
cdr3_aa: CTSSQDAAVSAGELFF

j_call: TRBJ1-2
v_call: TRBV3-1/TRBV3-2
clone_size: -
d_call: TRBD1
cdr3_nt: TGTGCCAGCAGCCAAGGGACCAAGGGGGCAGCCTCTAACTATGGCTACACCTTC
cdr3_aa: CASSQGTKGAASNYGYTF

j_call: TRBJ1-2
v_call: TRBV7-8
clone_size: -
d_call: TRBD1
cdr3_nt: TGTGCCAGCAGCTACTCCTTGACAGGGCTTAACTATGGCTACACCTTC
cdr3_aa: CASSYSLTGLNYGYTF

j_call: TRBJ2-3
v_call: TRBV6-5
clone_size: -
d_call: TRBD2
cdr3_nt: TGTGCCACCGGTATATGGCGGGAGAGCGATACGCAGTATTTT
cdr3_aa: CATGIWRESDTQYF

j_call: TRBJ2-6
v_call: TRBV18
clone_size: -
d_call: -
cdr3_nt: TGTGCCAGCTCATCCACCAGCGTCTCTGGGGCCAACGTCCTGACTTTC
cdr3_aa: CASSSTSVSGANVLTF

j_call: TRBJ1-2
v_call: TRBV5-1
clone_size: -
d_call: TRBD1
cdr3_nt: TGCGCCAGCAGCACCCAGACAGGGGTGGACTATGGCTACACCTTC
cdr3_aa: CASSTQTGVDYGYTF

j_call: TRBJ1-4
v_call: TRBV5-4
clone_size: -
d_call: -
cdr3_nt: TGTGCCAGCACCAGTCCCTCTGAAAAACTGTTTTTT
cdr3_aa: CASTSPSEKLFF

j_call: TRBJ1-5
v_call: TRBV6-6
clone_size: -
d_call: TRBD1
cdr3_nt: TGTGCCACTGTAGTAGCAGGGGGAAGTCAGCCCCAGCATTTT
cdr3_aa: CATVVAGGSQPQHF

j_call: TRBJ2-5
v_call: TRBV2
clone_size: -
d_call: -
cdr3_nt: TGTGCCAGCAAGCCGCGGACCGGGGGGACCCAGTACTTC
cdr3_aa: CASKPRTGGTQYF